This T cell receptor (beta chain) is drawn from a study of cytomegalovirus exposure and HLA in healthy donors. Study-level findings and limits: According to a subsequent analysis, TCR clusters identified in the first cohort showed a tendency to co-occur across the roughly 110 validation repertoires. Cytomegalovirus-associated status was assigned to about 180 TCR beta chains.

Regarding this clone: What it recognizes is unknown.

The repertoire was sequenced with immunoSEQ multiplex PCR; TCRdb's copy has only in-frame clones and lacks some. The sample consists of 250,000 to 350,000 clones, 86% of them appearing once. The CDR3 is 14 residues long. Germline values: CDR1 MNHNS, CDR2 SASEGT. The V and J ends lost 6 bases and 5 bases, in that order; junction bases with no gene match: 8. Sequencing was performed on PBMCs. The clonotype originates from a woman aged 18-29 years in good health and CMV-seronegative. The V gene is TRBV6-1, the J gene TRBJ1-1, with 8 bases fitting TRBD1. Here the CDR3 reads CASRTQGVGTEAFF. DNA for the CDR3: TGTGCCAGCAGGACACAGGGGGTAGGGACTGAAGCTTTCTTT.